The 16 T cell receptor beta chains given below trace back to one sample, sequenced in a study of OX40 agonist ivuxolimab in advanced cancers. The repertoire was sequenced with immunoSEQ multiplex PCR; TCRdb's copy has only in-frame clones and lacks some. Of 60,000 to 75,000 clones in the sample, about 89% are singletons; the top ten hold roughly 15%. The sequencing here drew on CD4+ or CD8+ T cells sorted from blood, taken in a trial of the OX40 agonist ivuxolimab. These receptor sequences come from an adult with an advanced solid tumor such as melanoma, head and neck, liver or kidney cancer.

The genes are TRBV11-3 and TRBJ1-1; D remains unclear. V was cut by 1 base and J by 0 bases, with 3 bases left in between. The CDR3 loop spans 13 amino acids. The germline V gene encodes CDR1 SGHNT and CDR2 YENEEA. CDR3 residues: CASSLGVNTEAFF. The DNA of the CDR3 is TGTGCCAGCAGCTTAGGGGTGAACACTGAAGCTTTCTTT.

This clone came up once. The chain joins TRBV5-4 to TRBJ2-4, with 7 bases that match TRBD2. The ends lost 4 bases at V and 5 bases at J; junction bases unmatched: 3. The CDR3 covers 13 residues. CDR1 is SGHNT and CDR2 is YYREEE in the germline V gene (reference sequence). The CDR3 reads CASSPGLENIQYF. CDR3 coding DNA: TGTGCCAGCAGCCCAGGACTAGAAAACATTCAGTACTTC.

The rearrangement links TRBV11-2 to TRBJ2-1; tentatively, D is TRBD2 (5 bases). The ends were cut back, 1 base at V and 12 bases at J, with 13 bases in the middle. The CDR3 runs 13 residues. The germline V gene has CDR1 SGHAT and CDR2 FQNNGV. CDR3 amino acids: CASSLVAGSAQFF. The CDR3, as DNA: TGTGCCAGCAGCTTAGTGGCAGGTAGCGCGCAGTTCTTC.

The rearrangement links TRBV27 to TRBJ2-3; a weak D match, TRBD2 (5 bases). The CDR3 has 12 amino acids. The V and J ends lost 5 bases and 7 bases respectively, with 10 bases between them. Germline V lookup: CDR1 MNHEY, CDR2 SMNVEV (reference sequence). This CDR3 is CASSLPGNTQYF. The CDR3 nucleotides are TGTGCCAGCAGTCTTCCGGGGAATACGCAGTATTTT.

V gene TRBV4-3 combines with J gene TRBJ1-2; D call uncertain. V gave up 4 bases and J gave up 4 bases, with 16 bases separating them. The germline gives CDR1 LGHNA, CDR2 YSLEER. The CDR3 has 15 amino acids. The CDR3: CASSPKTGSGYGYTF. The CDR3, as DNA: TGCGCCAGCAGCCCAAAGACCGGCAGCGGCTATGGCTACACCTTC.

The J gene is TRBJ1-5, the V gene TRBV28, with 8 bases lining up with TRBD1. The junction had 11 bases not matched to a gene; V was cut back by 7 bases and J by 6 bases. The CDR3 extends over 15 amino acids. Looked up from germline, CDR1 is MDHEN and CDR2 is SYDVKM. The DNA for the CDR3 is TGTGCCAGCACCTTCGGACAGGGTGGATTTCAGCCCCAGCATTTT. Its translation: CASTFGQGGFQPQHF.

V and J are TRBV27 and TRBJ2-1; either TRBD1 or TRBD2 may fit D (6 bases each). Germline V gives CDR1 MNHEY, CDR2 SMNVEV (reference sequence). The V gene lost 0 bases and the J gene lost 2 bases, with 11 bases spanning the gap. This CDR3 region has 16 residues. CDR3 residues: CASSLSWGAPYNEQFF. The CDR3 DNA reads TGTGCCAGCAGTTTATCATGGGGGGCCCCCTACAATGAGCAGTTCTTC.

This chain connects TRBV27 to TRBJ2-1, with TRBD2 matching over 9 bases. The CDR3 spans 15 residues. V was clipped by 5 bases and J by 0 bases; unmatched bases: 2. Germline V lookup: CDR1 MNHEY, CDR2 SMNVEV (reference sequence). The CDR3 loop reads CASSMTSGSYNEQFF. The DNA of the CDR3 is TGTGCCAGCAGTATGACTAGCGGCTCCTACAATGAGCAGTTCTTC.

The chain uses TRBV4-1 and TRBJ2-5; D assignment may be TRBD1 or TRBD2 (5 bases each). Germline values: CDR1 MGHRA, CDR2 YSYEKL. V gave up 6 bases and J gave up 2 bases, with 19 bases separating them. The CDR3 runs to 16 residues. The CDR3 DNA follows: TGCGCCAGCAGTCTAATTGGGGGTTCAATACAAGAGACCCAGTACTTC. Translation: CASSLIGGSIQETQYF.

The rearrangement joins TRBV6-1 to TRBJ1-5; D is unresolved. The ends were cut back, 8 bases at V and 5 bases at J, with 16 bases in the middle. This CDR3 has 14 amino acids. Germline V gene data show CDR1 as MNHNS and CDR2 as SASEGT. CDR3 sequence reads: CASGLKREDQPQHF. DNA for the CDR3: TGTGCCAGCGGCCTTAAGAGGGAGGATCAGCCCCAGCATTTT.

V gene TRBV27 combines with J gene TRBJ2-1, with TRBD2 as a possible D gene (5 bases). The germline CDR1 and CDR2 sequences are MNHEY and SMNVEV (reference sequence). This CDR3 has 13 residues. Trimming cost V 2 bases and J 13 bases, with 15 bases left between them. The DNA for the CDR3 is TGTGCCAGCAGTTTAGGTCTCGGACTCCTTCAGTTCTTC. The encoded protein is CASSLGLGLLQFF.

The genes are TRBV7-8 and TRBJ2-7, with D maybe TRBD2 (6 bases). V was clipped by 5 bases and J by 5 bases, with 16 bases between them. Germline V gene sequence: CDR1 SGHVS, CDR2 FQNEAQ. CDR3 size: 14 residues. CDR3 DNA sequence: TGTGCCAGCAGCCGCAATACGGGAGAGGACGAGCAGTACTTC. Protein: CASSRNTGEDEQYF.

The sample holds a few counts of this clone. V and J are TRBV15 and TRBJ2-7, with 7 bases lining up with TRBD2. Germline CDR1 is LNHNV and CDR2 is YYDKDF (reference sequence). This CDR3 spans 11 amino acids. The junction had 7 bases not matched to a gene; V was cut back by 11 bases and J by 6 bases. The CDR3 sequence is CAAGDYVEQYF. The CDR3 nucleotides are TGTGCCGCCGGGGACTATGTCGAGCAGTACTTC.

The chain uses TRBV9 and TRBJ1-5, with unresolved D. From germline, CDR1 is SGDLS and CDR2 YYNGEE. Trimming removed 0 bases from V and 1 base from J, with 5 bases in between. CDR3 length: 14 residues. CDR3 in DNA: TGTGCCAGCAGCGTAGATGGGAGCAATCAGCCCCAGCATTTT. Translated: CASSVDGSNQPQHF.

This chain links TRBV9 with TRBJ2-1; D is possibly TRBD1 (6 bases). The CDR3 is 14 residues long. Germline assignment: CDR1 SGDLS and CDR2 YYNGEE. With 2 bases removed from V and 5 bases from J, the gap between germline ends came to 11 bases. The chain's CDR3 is CASSVGQSHNEQFF. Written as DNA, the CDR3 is TGTGCCAGCAGCGTCGGACAGAGCCACAATGAGCAGTTCTTC.

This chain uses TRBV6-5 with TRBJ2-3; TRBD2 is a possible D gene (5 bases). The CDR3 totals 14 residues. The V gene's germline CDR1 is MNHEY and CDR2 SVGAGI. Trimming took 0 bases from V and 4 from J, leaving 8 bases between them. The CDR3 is CASSYSGSADTQYF. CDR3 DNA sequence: TGTGCCAGCAGTTACTCGGGGAGCGCAGATACGCAGTATTTT.